These 20 T cell receptor beta chains share one sample of origin, sequenced in a study of shared clonotypes between healthy human individuals. Libraries were prepared by immunoSEQ multiplex PCR; TCRdb keeps only in-frame clonotypes and omits some of them. The sample lists more than 1,200,000 clones; just under 99% were seen once. The sequenced material came from naive CD4+ T cells sorted from blood. Subset described: CD45RA+ positively selected. The receptors shown here come from a man aged 25 to 40 in good health.

The chain employs TRBV2 and TRBJ1-4; D might be TRBD1 (6 bases). The germline V gene encodes CDR1 SNHLY and CDR2 FYNNEI. Trimming removed 4 bases from V and 6 bases from J, with 12 bases in between. The CDR3 is 14 residues long. The CDR3 spells CASSVPGGHEKLFF. The CDR3 DNA reads TGTGCCAGCAGTGTCCCGGGGGGGCATGAAAAACTGTTTTTT.

V gene TRBV2 combines with J gene TRBJ2-6; D is unresolved. Looked up from germline, CDR1 is SNHLY and CDR2 is FYNNEI. V was clipped by 6 bases and J by 4 bases, with 7 bases between them. The CDR3 has 13 amino acids. CDR3: CASSGLGANVLTF. For the CDR3, the DNA is TGTGCCAGCAGCGGCTTGGGGGCCAACGTCCTGACTTTC.

This chain joins TRBV5-5 and TRBJ2-2; D gene unclear. V was shortened by 0 bases and J by 3 bases, with 9 bases between the two germline ends. The CDR3 is made up of 15 amino acids. The germline CDR1 and CDR2 sequences are SGHKS and YYEKEE (reference sequence). For the CDR3, the DNA is TGTGCCAGCAGCTTGGTTGGTTATGACACCGGGGAGCTGTTTTTT. Encoded protein: CASSLVGYDTGELFF.

This chain links TRBV4-1 with TRBJ2-1, with D perhaps matching TRBD1 or TRBD2 (5 bases each). Germline lookup yields CDR1 MGHRA and CDR2 YSYEKL. V gave up 2 bases and J gave up 7 bases, with 15 bases separating them. The CDR3 consists of 15 residues. Written as DNA, the CDR3 is TGCGCCAGCAGCCAACACGGGGCCCTGTCTAATGAGCAGTTCTTC. Translating gives CASSQHGALSNEQFF.

V and J are TRBV27 and TRBJ2-7, with 9 bases lining up with TRBD1. The CDR3 spans 16 residues. In germline, CDR1 is MNHEY, CDR2 SMNVEV (reference sequence). With 7 bases clipped from V and 3 bases from J, the junction kept 13 bases outside the gene matches. In nucleotides, the CDR3 is TGTGCCAGCACCTCGCTTCCAAGGACAGGGGTCTACGAGCAGTACTTC. This translates into CASTSLPRTGVYEQYF.

The V gene is TRBV2, the J gene TRBJ1-1, with D tentatively TRBD1 (5 bases). This CDR3 contains 15 residues. The V end lost 6 bases, the J end lost 2 bases, and 16 bases lay between the germline ends. Germline CDR1 reads SNHLY; CDR2 reads FYNNEI. DNA of the CDR3: TGTGCCAGCAGAACCCTAACAGGAGGAAACACTGAAGCTTTCTTT. Amino acids: CASRTLTGGNTEAFF.

The chain couples TRBV5-4 to TRBJ2-2; 8 positions match TRBD1. V was pared by 3 bases and J by 1 base, with 5 bases of the junction left unmatched. From germline, CDR1 is SGHNT and CDR2 YYREEE (reference sequence). This CDR3 contains 16 residues. The DNA for the CDR3 is TGTGCCAGCAGCTCGGGACAGGCACTGAACACCGGGGAGCTGTTTTTT. This gives the protein CASSSGQALNTGELFF.

The chain recombines TRBV7-9 with TRBJ1-4; D unclear. The V end was cut by 5 bases, the J end by 6 bases, with 4 bases between. The CDR3 runs to 11 residues. Germline V CDR1 and CDR2: SEHNR, FQNEAQ (reference sequence). The CDR3 sequence: CASSGYEKLFF. Written as DNA, the CDR3 is TGTGCCAGCAGCGGGTATGAAAAACTGTTTTTT. The full variable domain, in which reference TRBV7-9 and TRBJ1-4 provide the parts outside the CDR3, is DTGVSQNPRHKITKRGQNVTFRCDPISEHNRLYWYRQTLGQGPEFLTYFQNEAQLEKSRLLSDRFSAERPKGSFSTLEIQRTEQGDSAMYLCASSGYEKLFFGSGTQLSVL.

This clone was counted once. Other nucleotide sequences in the sample specify the same CDR3. The chain combines TRBV5-1 with TRBJ2-5; D call uncertain. CDR3 length: 14 residues. Germline CDR1 and CDR2: SGHRS and YFSETQ. The V gene lost 0 bases and the J gene lost 2 bases, with 8 bases spanning the gap. CDR3: CASSLGQLQETQYF. The CDR3 bases are TGCGCCAGCAGCTTGGGTCAGCTTCAAGAGACCCAGTACTTC.

The V gene is TRBV6-6, the J gene TRBJ1-1; 8 bases fit TRBD1. The J segment lost 8 bases and the V segment lost 7 bases, leaving 9 bases of the junction unmatched. Germline CDR1 reads MNHNY; CDR2 reads SVGAGI (reference sequence). This CDR3 comprises 13 residues. DNA of the CDR3: TGTGCCAGCATCAAGGGGGGGGACAGGGAAGCTTTCTTT. It is translated as CASIKGGDREAFF.

The chain carries TRBV5-1 and TRBJ1-1, with 7 bases that match TRBD1. The V and J ends lost 4 bases and 1 base, in that order; junction bases with no gene match: 10. The CDR3 is 16 residues long. Germline-derived CDR1 and CDR2 are SGHRS and YFSETQ. CDR3 nucleotide sequence: TGCGCCAGCAGCCGGGACCAGACAGGGAGGAACACTGAAGCTTTCTTT. This translates into CASSRDQTGRNTEAFF.

This sequence joins TRBV4-3 and TRBJ1-4, with TRBD1 as a possible D gene (6 bases). The ends were cut back, 3 bases at V and 8 bases at J, with 16 bases in the middle. Germline V gene lookup returns CDR1 LGHNA and CDR2 YSLEER. The CDR3 has 15 amino acids. The CDR3 sequence: CASSQGAQGGEKLFF. CDR3 nucleotides: TGCGCCAGCAGCCAGGGGGCACAGGGTGGAGAAAAACTGTTTTTT.

This chain connects TRBV19 to TRBJ2-7, with D perhaps TRBD1 (5 bases). Trimming took 1 base from V and 3 from J, leaving 13 bases between them. Per germline, CDR1 LNHDA and CDR2 SQIVND (reference sequence). This CDR3 contains 15 residues. CDR3 coding DNA: TGTGCCAGTAGTATAGCGGAGACAGCTATCTACGAGCAGTACTTC. Its translation: CASSIAETAIYEQYF.

CDR3 loop: CASSIGTKIVTGELFF. The CDR3 bases are TGTGCCAGTAGTATAGGGACAAAGATTGTTACCGGGGAGCTGTTTTTT. The rearrangement links TRBV19 to TRBJ2-2; D possibly corresponds to TRBD1 (5 bases). Germline V lookup: CDR1 LNHDA, CDR2 SQIVND (reference sequence). This CDR3 has 16 amino acids. V was pared by 1 base and J by 5 bases, with 14 bases between.

V and J are TRBV10-1 and TRBJ2-1; 13 nucleotides agree with TRBD2. Germline V gene data show CDR1 as WNHNN and CDR2 as SYGVQD (reference sequence). The CDR3 spans 17 residues. V shed 3 bases, J shed 13 bases, and the junction held 15 bases outside the gene matches. CDR3 nucleotide sequence: TGCGCCAGCAGTGATGCACCAGGACTAGCGGGAGCGAGGACCCAGTTCTTC. Encoded protein: CASSDAPGLAGARTQFF.

J is TRBJ1-2 and V is TRBV7-2; weak D call: TRBD1 (6 bases). Per the germline V gene, CDR1 is SGHTA and CDR2 is FQGNSA. Deletions cut 5 bases from V and 2 bases from J, with 12 bases between. The CDR3 totals 14 residues. This CDR3 is CASSLRQGNYGYTF. The CDR3 DNA reads TGTGCCAGCAGCCTCCGGCAGGGGAACTATGGCTACACCTTC.

The chain joins TRBV7-2 to TRBJ1-2; no firm D call. Germline values: CDR1 SGHTA, CDR2 FQGNSA. CDR3 length: 14 amino acids. Trimming left V 5 bases short and J 4 bases short, with 14 bases between. CDR3 in amino acids: CASSRPGNPYGYTF. The CDR3 region has the DNA TGTGCCAGCAGCCGACCCGGGAACCCCTATGGCTACACCTTC. The full variable domain, rest sourced from reference TRBV7-2 and TRBJ1-2, is GAGVSQSPSNKVTEKGKDVELRCDPISGHTALYWYRQSLGQGLEFLIYFQGNSAPDKSGLPSDRFSAERTGGSVSTLTIQRTQQEDSAVYLCASSRPGNPYGYTFGSGTRLTVV.

The chain couples TRBV7-6 to TRBJ2-2; D remains ambiguous. Between the trimmed V and J ends, which lost 1 base and 6 bases, there was a span of 12 bases. CDR3 size: 15 residues. Germline V CDR1 and CDR2: SGHVS, FNYEAQ. The CDR3 DNA sequence: TGTGCCAGCAGCTTAGAGAGTATTTTAGCCGGGGAGCTGTTTTTT. Encoded protein: CASSLESILAGELFF.

The chain links TRBV5-1 to TRBJ2-7, with TRBD2 matching 7 bases. CDR3 size: 19 residues. Germline CDR1 reads SGHRS; CDR2 reads YFSETQ. The V and J ends lost 1 base and 1 base, in that order; junction bases with no gene match: 17. The DNA for the CDR3 is TGCGCCAGCAGCTTGTTGGGTGGTCGACTAGCATGGGTATCCTACGAGCAGTACTTC. Its translation is CASSLLGGRLAWVSYEQYF.

The chain has TRBV11-3 and TRBJ2-3; TRBD2 matches at 7 bases. This CDR3 has 15 amino acids. The germline CDR1 and CDR2 sequences are SGHNT and YENEEA. V was pared by 4 bases and J by 4 bases, with 8 bases of the junction left unmatched. The CDR3 bases are TGTGCCAGCAGCTCGCCGGGGACTACAGCAGATACGCAGTATTTT. It yields the protein CASSSPGTTADTQYF.